The next 32 T cell receptor beta chains were all read from a single sample in a study of cytotoxic CD8 clonotypes in ibrutinib-treated CLL. Using immunoSEQ multiplex PCR, the repertoire was profiled, and TCRdb retains in-frame clones only, with some absent. The data show fewer than 300,000 clones, roughly 76% seen once. Here the sequenced sample was PBMCs, taken at disease progression, from a patient treated with ibrutinib. These receptors were obtained from a human donor with chronic lymphocytic leukemia.

V usage is TRBV11-2 and J usage is TRBJ1-2; unclear D gene. Deletions cut 1 base from V and 4 bases from J, with 13 bases between. The CDR3 covers 15 residues. CDR1 is SGHAT, CDR2 FQNNGV, per germline. The CDR3 loop reads CASSLVRSKPYGYTF. In nucleotides, the CDR3 is TGTGCCAGCAGCTTAGTAAGGTCCAAGCCCTATGGCTACACCTTC.

The chain combines TRBV5-6 with TRBJ2-7; 9 positions match TRBD1. The CDR3 is 16 amino acids. V lost 1 base to trimming and J lost 3 bases; unmatched junction nucleotides: 8. The germline gives CDR1 SGHDT, CDR2 YYEEEE. The DNA of the CDR3 is TGTGCCAGCAGCTTGCGGGGGACAGGGCTTAACTACGAGCAGTACTTC. Translation gives CASSLRGTGLNYEQYF. The whole variable domain, remainder taken from reference TRBV5-6 and TRBJ2-7, is DAGVTQSPTHLIKTRGQQVTLRCSPKSGHDTVSWYQQALGQGPQFIFQYYEEEERQRGNFPDRFSGHQFPNYSSELNVNALLLGDSALYLCASSLRGTGLNYEQYFGPGTRLTVT.

This chain links TRBV19 with TRBJ2-2, with D uncertain. The CDR3 is made up of 14 amino acids. Trimming stripped 3 bases from V and 0 bases from J, with 5 bases between. Germline values: CDR1 LNHDA, CDR2 SQIVND (reference sequence). CDR3 nucleotide sequence: TGTGCCAGTAGTATCCCACCGAACACCGGGGAGCTGTTTTTT. Amino acids: CASSIPPNTGELFF.

The genes are TRBV2 and TRBJ2-7; weak D call: TRBD2 (5 bases). This CDR3 is 15 amino acids long. Germline V gives CDR1 SNHLY, CDR2 FYNNEI. The V end was cut by 7 bases, the J end by 1 base, with 17 bases between. CDR3 sequence (DNA): TGTGCCAGCAAGGATAGTTGGCTAGCATCCTACGAGCAGTACTTC. Its translation: CASKDSWLASYEQYF.

The J gene is TRBJ2-7, the V gene TRBV28; possibly TRBD2 for D (6 bases). This CDR3 is 15 amino acids long. The V gene's germline CDR1 is MDHEN and CDR2 SYDVKM. V was clipped by 6 bases and J by 1 base, with 16 bases between them. The CDR3 reads CASSTTGGGSYEQYF. DNA for the CDR3: TGTGCCAGCAGCACAACGGGTGGAGGGTCCTACGAGCAGTACTTC.

The V and J genes are TRBV6-5 and TRBJ1-1, with 7 bases that match TRBD1. The CDR3 covers 15 residues. V was pared by 4 bases and J by 1 base, with 6 bases of the junction left unmatched. Per germline, CDR1 MNHEY and CDR2 SVGAGI. The chain's CDR3 is CASSFLGQPNTEAFF. CDR3 DNA sequence: TGTGCCAGCAGTTTCCTGGGACAGCCGAACACTGAAGCTTTCTTT.

The J gene is TRBJ2-3, the V gene TRBV5-1; D gene ambiguous. The CDR3 spans 12 residues. Germline-derived CDR1 and CDR2 are SGHRS and YFSETQ. V dropped 7 bases and J dropped 3 bases, with 9 bases sitting between them. This chain's CDR3 is CASSHTTDTQYF. The CDR3, as DNA: TGCGCCAGCTCGCATACTACAGATACGCAGTATTTT.

The chain has TRBV7-3 and TRBJ2-1; 13 bases match TRBD2. This CDR3 contains 15 residues. V lost 5 bases to trimming and J lost 5 bases; unmatched junction nucleotides: 3. CDR1 and CDR2 from the germline V gene are SGHTA and FQGTGA. The chain's CDR3 is CASSPGTSGDNEQFF. The CDR3 region has the DNA TGTGCCAGCAGCCCTGGGACTAGCGGGGACAATGAGCAGTTCTTC.

This chain joins TRBV7-6 and TRBJ2-7; no clear D. The CDR3 runs to 12 residues. Germline-derived CDR1 and CDR2 are SGHVS and FNYEAQ. With 5 bases removed from V and 0 bases from J, the gap between germline ends came to 5 bases. The CDR3 is CASSPSSYEQYF. The CDR3 region has the DNA TGTGCCAGCAGCCCTAGCTCCTACGAGCAGTACTTC.

As for this clone: This CDR3 is also generated by other DNA sequences in the sample. The CDR3 is CASSQNRGRETQYF. Written as DNA, the CDR3 is TGTGCCAGCAGCCAGAACAGGGGGCGGGAGACCCAGTACTTC. The genes are TRBV5-4 and TRBJ2-5, with 9 positions matching TRBD1. This CDR3 is 14 amino acids long. CDR1 is SGHNT and CDR2 is YYREEE in the germline V gene (reference sequence). Trimming took 4 bases from V and 5 from J; bases not matched to a gene: 6.

V usage is TRBV15 and J usage is TRBJ2-7; maybe TRBD1 (5 bases). From germline, CDR1 is LNHNV and CDR2 YYDKDF (reference sequence). Trimming left V 2 bases short and J 13 bases short, with 15 bases between. The CDR3 consists of 12 residues. The CDR3 is CATSRKGTGPYF. The CDR3 coding sequence is TGTGCCACCAGCAGAAAGGGCACAGGTCCATACTTC.

This rearrangement joins TRBV10-3 to TRBJ2-1; TRBD2 matches 7 bases. The CDR3 runs to 16 residues. The ends lost 5 bases at V and 0 bases at J; junction bases unmatched: 7. Germline V gives CDR1 ENHRY, CDR2 SYGVKD. The CDR3 region is CAISQLGGSSYNEQFF. The CDR3 region has the DNA TGTGCCATCAGTCAATTGGGCGGGAGCTCCTACAATGAGCAGTTCTTC.

The chain links TRBV10-1 to TRBJ2-7, with 7 bases matching TRBD1. Germline CDR1 reads WNHNN; CDR2 reads SYGVQD (reference sequence). V lost 6 bases to trimming and J lost 2 bases; unmatched junction nucleotides: 13. The CDR3 consists of 16 residues. Here the CDR3 DNA reads TGCGCCAGCAGCGACCGAGGACAGGAGTTTACCTACGAGCAGTACTTC. Its protein product is CASSDRGQEFTYEQYF.

The chain is built from TRBV7-9 and TRBJ2-5; D not resolved. This CDR3 region has 17 residues. CDR1 is SEHNR, CDR2 FQNEAQ, per germline (reference sequence). The ends were cut back, 0 bases at V and 1 base at J, with 15 bases in the middle. CDR3 bases: TGTGCCAGCAGCTTAGCTTCGGGCCCGAAGACCCAAGAGACCCAGTACTTC. Its protein is CASSLASGPKTQETQYF.

V usage is TRBV5-1 and J usage is TRBJ2-7, with D perhaps matching TRBD1 (7 bases). This CDR3 has 16 amino acids. V lost 0 bases, J lost 2 bases, and 15 bases lay in between. Germline V gene lookup returns CDR1 SGHRS and CDR2 YFSETQ. The CDR3 sequence: CASSLARGTATYEQYF. CDR3 DNA: TGCGCCAGCAGCTTGGCACGGGGGACAGCAACCTACGAGCAGTACTTC.

The chain uses TRBV5-4 and TRBJ1-6; 9 nucleotides agree with TRBD1. Germline CDR1 and CDR2: SGHNT and YYREEE (reference sequence). The CDR3 is 15 residues long. V shed 4 bases and J 9 bases; nucleotides not matched to a gene: 8. CDR3 loop: CASSPGQGIGSPLHF. DNA for the CDR3: TGTGCCAGCAGCCCGGGACAGGGTATCGGTTCACCCCTCCACTTT.

The chain combines TRBV15 with TRBJ2-3; TRBD2 is a possible D gene (6 bases). CDR3 size: 17 residues. V was trimmed by 1 base and J by 0 bases, leaving 14 bases between them. Germline lookup yields CDR1 LNHNV and CDR2 YYDKDF (reference sequence). The CDR3 DNA reads TGTGCCACCAGCAGAGGCTTCATGGCGGGGAGCACAGATACGCAGTATTTT. Translated: CATSRGFMAGSTDTQYF.

This rearrangement joins TRBV5-1 to TRBJ2-3; D possibly matches TRBD1 or TRBD2 (6 bases each). The V gene's germline CDR1 is SGHRS and CDR2 YFSETQ. The CDR3 runs to 16 residues. Deletions cut 6 bases from V and 9 bases from J, with 26 bases between. In DNA, the CDR3 is TGCGCCAGCACCTCCTCCGACAGGAGGGTTGATAAAACGCAGTATTTT. It specifies CASTSSDRRVDKTQYF.

The chain uses TRBV7-8 and TRBJ1-5; D call uncertain. Deletions cut 5 bases from V and 4 bases from J, with 9 bases between. Germline CDR1 SGHVS, CDR2 FQNEAQ. The CDR3 has 13 amino acids. The CDR3 spells CASSLGPNQPQHF. The CDR3 nucleotides are TGTGCCAGCAGCCTAGGACCGAATCAGCCCCAGCATTTT.

The chain links TRBV29-1 to TRBJ2-7; 7 positions agree with TRBD2. Germline loops: CDR1 SQVTM, CDR2 ANQGSEA. The junction had 5 bases not matched to a gene; V was cut back by 6 bases and J by 6 bases. The CDR3 is made up of 11 amino acids. The CDR3 DNA sequence: TGCAGCGTCCCCTCGGGGGGCGAGCAGTACTTC. It encodes CSVPSGGEQYF.

This chain connects TRBV5-4 to TRBJ2-5; D remains ambiguous. Trimming pared 0 bases from V and 1 base from J, leaving 13 bases between. CDR3 length: 16 residues. Germline V gene sequence: CDR1 SGHNT, CDR2 YYREEE (reference sequence). The CDR3 bases are TGTGCCAGCAGCTTGGCCGGTATCGGACCCCAAGAGACCCAGTACTTC. Its translation: CASSLAGIGPQETQYF.

The table lists this clone with a few counts. This sequence joins TRBV27 and TRBJ2-2; 7 bases agree with TRBD2. This CDR3 has 14 residues. The V and J ends lost 2 bases and 5 bases, in that order; junction bases with no gene match: 2. The germline V gene encodes CDR1 MNHEY and CDR2 SMNVEV (reference sequence). DNA of the CDR3: TGTGCCAGCAGTTTAGCTAGCGGTACCGGGGAGCTGTTTTTT. It is translated as CASSLASGTGELFF.

This sequence joins TRBV18 and TRBJ2-7; D is tentatively TRBD1 or TRBD2 (5 bases each). V was trimmed by 4 bases and J by 1 base, leaving 14 bases between them. The CDR3 has 15 amino acids. The germline V gene encodes CDR1 KGHSH and CDR2 LQKENI. This CDR3 reads CASSRDQMGSYEQYF. As DNA, the CDR3 is TGTGCCAGCTCACGGGACCAAATGGGGTCCTACGAGCAGTACTTC.

The V call is TRBV19, the J call TRBJ2-1; 8 nucleotides match TRBD1. The germline gives CDR1 LNHDA, CDR2 SQIVND (reference sequence). Trimming took 7 bases from V and 10 from J; bases not matched to a gene: 12. CDR3 size: 14 residues. The CDR3 reads CASKRQGSDGEQFF. CDR3 in DNA: TGTGCCAGTAAGCGACAGGGGTCGGATGGGGAGCAGTTCTTC. Supplemented by reference TRBV19 and TRBJ2-1, the full variable domain reads DGGITQSPKYLFRKEGQNVTLSCEQNLNHDAMYWYRQDPGQGLRLIYYSQIVNDFQKGDIAEGYSVSREKKESFPLTVTSAQKNPTAFYLCASKRQGSDGEQFFGPGTRLTVL.

This rearrangement joins TRBV5-1 to TRBJ2-1; TRBD2 agrees at 12 bases. Losses at the gene ends were 4 bases for V and 5 bases for J; bases not matched to a gene: 7. Germline CDR1 reads SGHRS; CDR2 reads YFSETQ. The CDR3 extends over 16 amino acids. The CDR3 reads CASSVTTSGGNNEQFF. The DNA for the CDR3 is TGCGCCAGCAGCGTTACGACTAGCGGGGGCAACAATGAGCAGTTCTTC.

This rearrangement joins TRBV5-1 to TRBJ1-1; 7 bases match TRBD1. The V segment lost 5 bases and the J segment 4 bases; nucleotides outside the gene matches: 8. There are 14 residues in the CDR3. From germline, CDR1 is SGHRS and CDR2 YFSETQ. The CDR3 DNA follows: TGCGCCAGCAGTCGTGCAGGGGGTAGCACTGAAGCTTTCTTT. Translated: CASSRAGGSTEAFF.

The chain combines TRBV5-5 with TRBJ1-3; D is unclear. This CDR3 comprises 16 residues. Per germline, CDR1 SGHKS and CDR2 YYEKEE (reference sequence). Trimming pared 2 bases from V and 4 bases from J, leaving 16 bases between. The CDR3 is CASSFSTGVPGNTIYF. For the CDR3, the DNA is TGTGCCAGCAGCTTTTCAACCGGGGTACCCGGAAACACCATATATTTT.

The chain links TRBV7-9 to TRBJ1-2; D is uncertain. This CDR3 is built from 14 residues. Germline values: CDR1 SEHNR, CDR2 FQNEAQ (reference sequence). Trimming took off 3 bases at V and 7 bases at J, with 15 bases between the two ends. In DNA, the CDR3 is TGTGCCAGCAGCTTTCAGGCGAGTTCGTCTGGCTACACCTTC. Encoded protein: CASSFQASSSGYTF.

This chain joins TRBV23-1 and TRBJ1-5; D may be TRBD1 (6 bases). TRBV23-1 is assigned to the ORF class and has an uncertain function. CDR3 length: 13 amino acids. With 4 bases removed from V and 8 bases from J, the gap between germline ends came to 12 bases. CDR3 loop: CASSPGRTEPQHF. CDR3 DNA sequence: TGCGCCAGCAGTCCGGGGAGGACAGAGCCCCAGCATTTT.

This rearrangement joins TRBV28 to TRBJ2-7; 9 nucleotides align to TRBD1. V gave up 3 bases and J gave up 5 bases; unmatched junction bases: 8. The CDR3 covers 15 residues. The V gene's germline CDR1 is MDHEN and CDR2 SYDVKM. The CDR3 DNA is TGTGCCAGCAGTTTCGCCGGGACAGGGACACACGAGCAGTACTTC. Protein sequence: CASSFAGTGTHEQYF.

This chain connects TRBV18 to TRBJ2-5; 7 bases agree with TRBD1. The CDR3 is 17 amino acids. The ends lost 3 bases at V and 2 bases at J; junction bases unmatched: 12. In germline, CDR1 is KGHSH, CDR2 LQKENI. The CDR3 DNA sequence: TGTGCCAGCTCACCCAGCTCGGCAGGGGGTTGGCAAGAGACCCAGTACTTC. Protein product: CASSPSSAGGWQETQYF. The variable domain in full, with the rest retrieved from reference TRBV18 and TRBJ2-5, is NAGVMQNPRHLVRRRGQEARLRCSPMKGHSHVYWYRQLPEEGLKFMVYLQKENIIDESGMPKERFSAEFPKEGPSILRIQQVVRGDSAAYFCASSPSSAGGWQETQYFGPGTRLLVL.

The V gene is TRBV5-1, the J gene TRBJ2-3; D gene uncertain. Deletions cut 0 bases from V and 6 bases from J, with 14 bases between. Germline V gene sequence: CDR1 SGHRS, CDR2 YFSETQ. CDR3 length: 15 amino acids. The CDR3 nucleotides read TGCGCCAGCAGCTTGGAAGGACGGCCAGTTGATACGCAGTATTTT. Translating gives CASSLEGRPVDTQYF.